This T cell receptor (beta chain) stems from a study of radiotherapy plus CTLA-4 blockade in lung cancer. Overall study: Across the patients, objective responses occurred in more than 15%, and disease control in around 31%.

CTLA-4 blockade using ipilimumab, together with focal radiation, was received by patients with chemo-refractory metastatic non-small-cell lung cancer. Study-level points and caveats: Early blood T cell clone dynamics, with interferon-beta, were reported to best predict response. Once radiotherapy plus ipilimumab had been given, TCR clones derived from tumor expanded in blood.

The method was immunoSEQ multiplex PCR; TCRdb's version includes in-frame clones alone and lacks a portion of them. The data show 40,000 to 50,000 clones, with 82% seen just once and 3% to 4% held by the top ten. With regard to this clone: Its antigen is undetermined.

Germline CDR1 WSHSY, CDR2 SAAADI. Trimming removed 0 bases at V and 3 bases at J, with 9 bases between. CDR3 length: 15 amino acids. Here the sequenced sample was peripheral blood, taken from a patient treated with radiotherapy plus ipilimumab. V is TRBV10-2 and J is TRBJ1-5; D is possibly TRBD1 (6 bases). The TCR comes from a human donor with non-small cell lung cancer who had stable disease on radiotherapy plus ipilimumab. The CDR3 loop is CASSESRTDNQPQHF. CDR3 DNA sequence: TGCGCCAGCAGTGAGTCTCGGACAGACAATCAGCCCCAGCATTTT.